This T cell receptor beta chain was captured in a study of identical twins. Findings and limits, study-wide: There were fewer insertions in abundant cord blood beta clonotypes, but memory repertoires showed no such pattern. The study found that models underestimated out-of-frame TCR alpha sharing in monozygotic twins.

CDR1 is SEHNR and CDR2 is FQNEAQ in the germline V gene (reference sequence). V lost 4 bases to trimming and J lost 1 base, with 13 bases between them. The CDR3 has 15 residues. This clonotype occurred a few times. Antigen: not known. Unique molecular identifiers were present on the cDNA, and a universal primer site came from template switching. TCRdb re-called the 5' RACE reads with MiXCR, one entry per CDR3 protein. The sample lists roughly 230,000 distinct CDR3 sequences; around 8% were seen once. Healthy Caucasians supplied all donations. These data also featured in a second study, about yellow fever vaccine responses in identical twins.

The sequence was collected from a woman aged 18-29 years in good health. The material sequenced was CD8+ T cells sorted from blood. The V call is TRBV7-9, the J call TRBJ2-5; D is ambiguous. CDR3 residues: CASSSYWAIQETQYF. The CDR3 nucleotides are TGTGCCAGCAGCTCCTATTGGGCGATCCAAGAGACCCAGTACTTC.